The sequence of this TCR beta chain was determined in a study of a mutant IDH1 vaccine in newly diagnosed glioma. Study context: Patients got their first vaccination 4-6 weeks after radiotherapy alone, or with temozolomide cycles. The treated population exhibited a male proportion of about 60%, a female proportion of about 38%, and a mean age of about 39 years. The therapy given earlier, which was standard therapy, consisted of radiotherapy, temozolomide, or both, and most of the patients received both. Participants attended visit V12, the safety follow-up, at week 35, and then attended visit V13 at week 47.

TCRdb's table, derived via immunoSEQ multiplex PCR, lists solely in-frame clones and lacks some. The table has approximately 100,000 clones, 89% seen once. Time point: week 47, end of study. The investigators gave 300 ug of mutant IDH1 20-mer peptide in each vaccine dose, together with topical imiquimod. On this clone: No antigen is known for it.

This CDR3 is 14 amino acids long. Trimming removed 7 bases from V and 5 bases from J; junction bases left unmatched: 9. The germline CDR1 and CDR2 sequences are MDHEN and SYDVKM. The material sequenced was PBMCs, taken from a glioma patient whose treatment included an IDH1 peptide vaccine. The sequence derives from a woman in her forties or fifties with glioma. J is TRBJ1-2 and V is TRBV28; 8 nucleotides line up with TRBD1. CDR3 amino acids: CASTLGGTGYGYTF. Here the CDR3 DNA reads TGTGCCAGCACCCTCGGGGGGACAGGATATGGCTACACCTTC.